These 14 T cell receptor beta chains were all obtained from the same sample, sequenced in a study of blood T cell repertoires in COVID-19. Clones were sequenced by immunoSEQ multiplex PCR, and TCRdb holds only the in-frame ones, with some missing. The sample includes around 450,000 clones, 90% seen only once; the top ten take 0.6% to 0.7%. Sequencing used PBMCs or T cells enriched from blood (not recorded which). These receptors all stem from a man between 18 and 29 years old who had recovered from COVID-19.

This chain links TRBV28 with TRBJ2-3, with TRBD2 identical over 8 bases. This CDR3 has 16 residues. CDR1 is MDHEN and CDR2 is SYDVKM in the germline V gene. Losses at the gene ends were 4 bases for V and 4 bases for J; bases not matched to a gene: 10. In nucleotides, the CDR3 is TGTGCCAGCAGTTCGGCCGGGAGCGGGAGAGCAGATACGCAGTATTTT. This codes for CASSSAGSGRADTQYF.

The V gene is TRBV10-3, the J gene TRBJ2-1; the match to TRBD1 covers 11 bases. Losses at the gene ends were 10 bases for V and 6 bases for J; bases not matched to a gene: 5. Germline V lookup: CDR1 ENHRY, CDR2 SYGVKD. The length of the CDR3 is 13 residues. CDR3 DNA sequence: TGTGCCACCTCCGGGACAGGGGGCAATGAGCAGTTCTTC. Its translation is CATSGTGGNEQFF.

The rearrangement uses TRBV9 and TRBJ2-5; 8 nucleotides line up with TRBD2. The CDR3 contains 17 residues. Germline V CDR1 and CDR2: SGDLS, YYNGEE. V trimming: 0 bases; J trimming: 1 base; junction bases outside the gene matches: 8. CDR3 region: CASSVGGPGGAQETQYF. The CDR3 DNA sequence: TGTGCCAGCAGCGTAGGGGGCCCCGGGGGGGCCCAAGAGACCCAGTACTTC.

CDR3 sequence reads: CASSRDRASYEQYF. The CDR3 nucleotides are TGTGCCAGCAGCCGGGATCGAGCGTCCTACGAGCAGTACTTC. The chain links TRBV5-4 to TRBJ2-7; maybe TRBD2 (5 bases). Germline-derived CDR1 and CDR2 are SGHNT and YYREEE (reference sequence). Deletions cut 4 bases from V and 1 base from J, with 12 bases between. CDR3 length: 14 residues.

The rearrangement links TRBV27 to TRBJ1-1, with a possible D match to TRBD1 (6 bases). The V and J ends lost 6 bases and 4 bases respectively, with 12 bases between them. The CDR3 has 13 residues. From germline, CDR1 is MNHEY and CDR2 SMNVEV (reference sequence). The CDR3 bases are TGTGCCAGCAGGGCAGGGGCTCGCACTGAAGCTTTCTTT. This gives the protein CASRAGARTEAFF.

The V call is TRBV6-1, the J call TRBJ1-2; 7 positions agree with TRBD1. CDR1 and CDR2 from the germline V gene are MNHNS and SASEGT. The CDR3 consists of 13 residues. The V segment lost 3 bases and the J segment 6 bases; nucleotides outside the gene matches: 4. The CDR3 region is CASSEDRPDGYTF. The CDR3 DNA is TGTGCCAGCAGTGAGGACAGGCCGGATGGCTACACCTTC.

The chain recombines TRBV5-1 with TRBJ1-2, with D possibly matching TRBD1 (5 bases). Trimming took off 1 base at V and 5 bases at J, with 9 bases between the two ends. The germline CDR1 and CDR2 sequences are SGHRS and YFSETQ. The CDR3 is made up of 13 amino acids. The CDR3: CASSLSGTYGYTF. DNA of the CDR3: TGCGCCAGCAGCTTGTCAGGGACTTATGGCTACACCTTC.

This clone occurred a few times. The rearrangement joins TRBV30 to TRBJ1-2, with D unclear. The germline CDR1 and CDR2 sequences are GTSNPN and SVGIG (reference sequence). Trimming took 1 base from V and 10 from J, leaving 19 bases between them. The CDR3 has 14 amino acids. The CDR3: CAWSELLRGGVYTF. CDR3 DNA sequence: TGTGCCTGGAGTGAGTTACTCCGGGGAGGTGTCTACACCTTC.

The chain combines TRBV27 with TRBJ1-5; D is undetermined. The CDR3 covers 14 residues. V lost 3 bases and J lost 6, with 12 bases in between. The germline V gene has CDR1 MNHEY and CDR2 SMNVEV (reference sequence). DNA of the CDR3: TGTGCCAGCAGTTTTGGAGGGAACGGTCAGCCCCAGCATTTT. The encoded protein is CASSFGGNGQPQHF.

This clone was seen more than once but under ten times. Here the CDR3 DNA reads TGCGCCAGCAGCAGGTTGAGGACAGGGGGCATTCTTGGCACTGAAGCTTTCTTT. Its translation is CASSRLRTGGILGTEAFF. The chain is built from TRBV10-1 and TRBJ1-1, with 11 bases fitting TRBD1. Germline CDR1 is WNHNN and CDR2 is SYGVQD (reference sequence). The CDR3 has 18 amino acids. With 6 bases clipped from V and 4 bases from J, the junction kept 16 bases outside the gene matches.

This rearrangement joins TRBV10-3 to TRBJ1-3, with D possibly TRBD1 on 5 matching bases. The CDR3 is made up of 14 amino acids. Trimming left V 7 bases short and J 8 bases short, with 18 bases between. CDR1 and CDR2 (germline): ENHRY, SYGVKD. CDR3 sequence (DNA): TGTGCCATCACCCTCGGACCTACAGGAGACACCATATATTTT. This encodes CAITLGPTGDTIYF.

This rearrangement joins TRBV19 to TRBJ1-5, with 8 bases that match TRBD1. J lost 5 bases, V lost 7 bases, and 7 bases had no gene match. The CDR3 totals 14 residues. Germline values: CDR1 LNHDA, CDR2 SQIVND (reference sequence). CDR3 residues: CASNGRGPDQPQHF. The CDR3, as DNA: TGTGCCAGTAATGGCAGGGGGCCCGATCAGCCCCAGCATTTT.

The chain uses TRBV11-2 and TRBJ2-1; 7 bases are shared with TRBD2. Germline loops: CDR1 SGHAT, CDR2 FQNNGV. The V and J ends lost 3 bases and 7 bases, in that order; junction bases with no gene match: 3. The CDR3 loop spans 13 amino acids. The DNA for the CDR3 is TGTGCCAGCAGCTTTGGCGGGAGTAATGAGCAGTTCTTC. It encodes CASSFGGSNEQFF.

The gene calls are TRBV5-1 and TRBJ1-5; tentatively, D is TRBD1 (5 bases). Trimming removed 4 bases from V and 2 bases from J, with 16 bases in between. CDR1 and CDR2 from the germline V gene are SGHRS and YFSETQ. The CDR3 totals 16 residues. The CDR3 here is CASSPGGGVGNQPQHF. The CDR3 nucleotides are TGCGCCAGCAGCCCCGGGGGAGGGGTTGGCAATCAGCCCCAGCATTTT.